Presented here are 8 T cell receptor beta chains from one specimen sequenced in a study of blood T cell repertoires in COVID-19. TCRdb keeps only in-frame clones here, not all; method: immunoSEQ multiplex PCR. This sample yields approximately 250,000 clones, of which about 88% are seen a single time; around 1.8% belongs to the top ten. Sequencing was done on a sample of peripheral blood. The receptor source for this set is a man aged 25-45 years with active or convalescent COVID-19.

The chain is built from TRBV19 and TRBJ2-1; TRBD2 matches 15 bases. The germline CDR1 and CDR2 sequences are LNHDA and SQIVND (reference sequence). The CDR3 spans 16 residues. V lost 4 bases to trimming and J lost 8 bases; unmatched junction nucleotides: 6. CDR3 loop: CASSRGWTSGGDEQFF. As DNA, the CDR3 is TGTGCCAGTAGTAGGGGCTGGACTAGCGGGGGGGATGAGCAGTTCTTC.

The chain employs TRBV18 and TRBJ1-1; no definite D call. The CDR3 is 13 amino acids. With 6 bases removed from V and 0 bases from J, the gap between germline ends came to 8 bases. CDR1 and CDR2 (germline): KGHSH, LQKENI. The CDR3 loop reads CASSRGMNTEAFF. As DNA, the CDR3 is TGTGCCAGCTCTCGGGGAATGAACACTGAAGCTTTCTTT.

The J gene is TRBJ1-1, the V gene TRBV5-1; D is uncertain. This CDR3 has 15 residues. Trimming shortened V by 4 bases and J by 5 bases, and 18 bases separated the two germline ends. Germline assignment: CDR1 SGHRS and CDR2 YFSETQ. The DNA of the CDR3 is TGCGCCAGCAGCCTATTCGGGGAGATAGGAACTGAAGCTTTCTTT. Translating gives CASSLFGEIGTEAFF. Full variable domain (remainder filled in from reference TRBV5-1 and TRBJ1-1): KAGVTQTPRYLIKTRGQQVTLSCSPISGHRSVSWYQQTPGQGLQFLFEYFSETQRNKGNFPGRFSGRQFSNSRSEMNVSTLELGDSALYLCASSLFGEIGTEAFFGQGTRLTVV.

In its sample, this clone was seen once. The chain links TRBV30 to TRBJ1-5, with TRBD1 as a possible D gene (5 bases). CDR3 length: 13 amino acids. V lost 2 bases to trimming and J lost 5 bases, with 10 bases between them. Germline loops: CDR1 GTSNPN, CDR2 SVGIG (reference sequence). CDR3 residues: CAWSSGQDQPQHF. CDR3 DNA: TGTGCCTGGAGTTCAGGGCAGGATCAGCCCCAGCATTTT. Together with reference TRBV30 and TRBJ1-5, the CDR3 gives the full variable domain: SQTIHQWPATLVQPVGSPLSLECTVEGTSNPNLYWYRQAAGRGLQLLFYSVGIGQISSEVPQNLSASRPQDRQFILSSKKLLLSDSGFYLCAWSSGQDQPQHFGDGTRLSIL.

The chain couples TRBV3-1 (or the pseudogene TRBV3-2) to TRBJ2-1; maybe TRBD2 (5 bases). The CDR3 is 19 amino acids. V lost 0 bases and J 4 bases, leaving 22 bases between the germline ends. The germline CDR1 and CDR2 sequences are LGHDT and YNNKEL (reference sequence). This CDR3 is CASSQEKIRGRAYYNEQFF. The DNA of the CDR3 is TGTGCCAGCAGCCAAGAAAAAATCCGGGGTCGCGCTTATTACAATGAGCAGTTCTTC.

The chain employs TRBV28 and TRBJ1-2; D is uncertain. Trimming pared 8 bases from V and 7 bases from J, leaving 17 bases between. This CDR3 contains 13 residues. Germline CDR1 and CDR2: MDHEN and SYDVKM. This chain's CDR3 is CASEGRRARGYTF. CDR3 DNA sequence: TGTGCCAGCGAAGGGAGGCGGGCGCGTGGCTACACCTTC.

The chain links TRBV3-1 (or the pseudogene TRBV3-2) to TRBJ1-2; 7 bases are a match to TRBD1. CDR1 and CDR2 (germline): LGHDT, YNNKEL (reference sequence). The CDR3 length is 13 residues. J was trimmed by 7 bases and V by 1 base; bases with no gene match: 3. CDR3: CASSQGGGFGYTF. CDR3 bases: TGTGCCAGCAGCCAAGGAGGGGGCTTTGGCTACACCTTC.

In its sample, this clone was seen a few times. CDR3 protein: CASSLAQGNTEAFF. CDR3 nucleotides: TGTGCCAGCAGCTTAGCACAGGGTAACACTGAAGCTTTCTTT. V usage is TRBV11-2 and J usage is TRBJ1-1, with a possible D match to TRBD1 (6 bases). CDR1 SGHAT and CDR2 FQNNGV come from the germline V gene. V lost 1 base and J lost 2, with 8 bases in between. This CDR3 has 14 residues.